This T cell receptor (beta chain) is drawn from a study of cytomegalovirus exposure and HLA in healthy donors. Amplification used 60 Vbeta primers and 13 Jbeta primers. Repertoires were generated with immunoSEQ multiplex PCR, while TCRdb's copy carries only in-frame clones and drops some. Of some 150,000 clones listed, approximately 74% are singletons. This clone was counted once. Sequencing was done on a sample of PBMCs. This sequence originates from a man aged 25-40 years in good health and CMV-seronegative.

DNA of the CDR3: TGTGCCAGCACCCAGGGGACAGGGGCCTACGAGCAGTACTTC. Protein: CASTQGTGAYEQYF. The V gene is TRBV5-5, the J gene TRBJ2-7, with 10 bases fitting TRBD1. The CDR3 is 14 residues long. Germline CDR1 SGHKS, CDR2 YYEKEE (reference sequence). With V trimmed by 6 bases and J by 2 bases, 5 bases remained unmatched.